Listed here are 19 T cell receptor beta chains from one sample, sequenced in a study of vaccination effects on CD4 cells after COVID-19 (dated by TCRdb to about 2022). To identify antigen-specific CD4+ T cell clonotypes by their expansion, the ViraFEST assay first stimulated PBMC with viral peptide pools and then applied TCR sequencing. After 10 to 11 days of culture, CD4+ T cells were isolated with the EasySep CD4+ T cell isolation kit. Negative nucleocapsid antibody results before and after vaccination confirmed that the healthy vaccine recipients had no prior SARS-CoV-2 infection. The library was built by means of the immunoSEQ multiplex PCR assay. The table comes from immuneACCESS by way of TCRdb, which keeps in-frame sequences with V and J called. Part of the clones is missing from these tables; in studies checked, under half for an unresolved V gene and the rest for unknown reasons. For this sample there are about 73,000 clones; over 70% appear just once. The ten biggest clones cover roughly 10% of the sample.

Their target antigens are unknown. The sample consisted of CD4+ T cells from PBMCs cultured with SARS-CoV-2 spike peptides, taken before COVID-19 vaccination. The cell subset or site label here, explained by the study, means: SARS-CoV-2 spike overlapping peptide pool stimulation. The receptors shown here come from a human donor who received a COVID-19 vaccine.

This clone is a singleton in its sample. This sequence joins TRBV19 and TRBJ1-1, with D uncertain. The CDR3 spans 14 residues. Trimming stripped 2 bases from V and 3 bases from J, with 10 bases between. The germline V gene has CDR1 LNHDA and CDR2 SQIVND (reference sequence). The CDR3 nucleotides are TGTGCCAGTAGTATACCGGACGGATACACTGAAGCTTTCTTT. Translating gives CASSIPDGYTEAFF.

V usage is TRBV9 and J usage is TRBJ2-2; D gene unclear. V was shortened by 0 bases and J by 1 base, with 7 bases between the two germline ends. CDR3 size: 15 residues. CDR1 is SGDLS, CDR2 YYNGEE, per germline. The CDR3 DNA reads TGTGCCAGCAGCGTAGGGGTCATGAACACCGGGGAGCTGTTTTTT. Amino acids: CASSVGVMNTGELFF.

The rearrangement uses TRBV4-1 and TRBJ2-6, with D uncertain. This CDR3 is 17 amino acids long. Germline V CDR1 and CDR2: MGHRA, YSYEKL. Deletions cut 0 bases from V and 2 bases from J, with 11 bases between. As DNA, the CDR3 is TGCGCCAGCAGCCAAGAGTACACTGGAACTGGGGCCAACGTCCTGACTTTC. Its translation: CASSQEYTGTGANVLTF.

This clone was seen only a few times. The CDR3 protein is CASSYGTVSNQPQHF. The CDR3, as DNA: TGTGCCAGCAGTTACGGGACAGTAAGCAATCAGCCCCAGCATTTT. The chain employs TRBV6-2 or TRBV6-3 and TRBJ1-5; 7 bases match TRBD1. The J segment lost 1 base and the V segment lost 2 bases, leaving 2 bases of the junction unmatched. Germline CDR1 MNHEY, CDR2 SVGEGT. This CDR3 contains 15 residues.

The chain couples TRBV7-8 to TRBJ2-1, with D tentatively TRBD1 (6 bases). The CDR3 has 16 residues. The germline V gene has CDR1 SGHVS and CDR2 FQNEAQ. V was cut by 2 bases and J by 4 bases, with 15 bases left in between. CDR3 DNA sequence: TGTGCCAGCAGCTTAAAGTTCCGGACAGAATACAATGAGCAGTTCTTC. This encodes CASSLKFRTEYNEQFF.

The chain is built from TRBV2 and TRBJ1-6; D is ambiguous. Germline CDR1 reads SNHLY; CDR2 reads FYNNEI. This CDR3 region has 13 residues. V was shortened by 8 bases and J by 10 bases, with 15 bases between the two germline ends. CDR3 nucleotides: TGTGCCAGCCACGGAGGGTTTTCCTCACCCCTCCACTTT. The encoded protein is CASHGGFSSPLHF.

V usage is TRBV27 and J usage is TRBJ1-6; D remains unclear. The CDR3 runs to 14 residues. Germline loops: CDR1 MNHEY, CDR2 SMNVEV (reference sequence). The V and J ends lost 7 bases and 1 base respectively, with 8 bases between them. This chain's CDR3 is CASMRGSYNSPLHF. The DNA for the CDR3 is TGTGCCAGCATGCGTGGATCCTATAATTCACCCCTCCACTTT.

The rearrangement joins TRBV5-1 to TRBJ2-2; 10 positions agree with TRBD1. CDR3 length: 19 residues. Trimming removed 4 bases from V and 0 bases from J; junction bases left unmatched: 12. Per germline, CDR1 SGHRS and CDR2 YFSETQ. The CDR3: CASSRILGQGTTNTGELFF. Here the CDR3 DNA reads TGCGCCAGCAGCAGAATTCTGGGACAGGGGACAACGAACACCGGGGAGCTGTTTTTT.

The chain employs TRBV30 and TRBJ2-6, with D possibly being TRBD1 (5 bases). There are 15 residues in the CDR3. Trimming shortened V by 0 bases and J by 4 bases, and 10 bases separated the two germline ends. Germline CDR1 is GTSNPN and CDR2 is SVGIG (reference sequence). The DNA of the CDR3 is TGTGCCTGGAGTGTATCAGGGCTAGGGGCCAACGTCCTGACTTTC. Translated, it gives CAWSVSGLGANVLTF.

The CDR3 spells CATSVGGREEKLFF. The DNA for the CDR3 is TGTGCCACCAGCGTAGGGGGGAGGGAGGAAAAACTGTTTTTT. This chain links TRBV24-1 with TRBJ1-4; D possibly corresponds to TRBD1 (6 bases). Germline CDR1 reads KGHDR; CDR2 reads SFDVKD. The CDR3 extends over 14 amino acids. V lost 7 bases, J lost 8 bases, and 16 bases lay in between.

V and J are TRBV7-2 and TRBJ2-3, with TRBD2 identical over 9 bases. Germline V CDR1 and CDR2: SGHTA, FQGNSA. The V gene end was trimmed by 4 bases and the J gene end by 5 bases; junction bases not matched to a gene: 10. The CDR3 spans 16 residues. CDR3 sequence (DNA): TGTGCCAGCAGCTCTAGGGTCGGGACTAGCTTAGATACGCAGTATTTT. Amino acid sequence: CASSSRVGTSLDTQYF.

This clone was observed a handful of times. The chain carries TRBV2 and TRBJ1-5; no definite D call. V lost 6 bases, J lost 0 bases, and 6 bases lay in between. CDR3 size: 13 residues. CDR1 is SNHLY and CDR2 is FYNNEI in the germline V gene. CDR3 in amino acids: CASRIDSNQPQHF. In nucleotides, the CDR3 is TGTGCCAGCAGGATTGATAGCAATCAGCCCCAGCATTTT.

The V gene is TRBV4-1, the J gene TRBJ1-2, with D perhaps TRBD1 (6 bases). This CDR3 comprises 13 residues. In germline, CDR1 is MGHRA, CDR2 YSYEKL. V shed 4 bases and J shed 3 bases, with 9 bases lying between them. The CDR3 DNA reads TGCGCCAGCAGCCGAGGGGGGGACTATGGCTACACCTTC. Its protein is CASSRGGDYGYTF.

The chain is built from TRBV11-2 and TRBJ1-1, with D possibly being TRBD1 (5 bases). Germline V gene sequence: CDR1 SGHAT, CDR2 FQNNGV. The CDR3 is 14 residues long. V lost 1 base to trimming and J lost 4 bases, with 10 bases between them. The CDR3 region is CASSLVGGGTEAFF. The DNA for the CDR3 is TGTGCCAGCAGCTTAGTTGGCGGGGGCACTGAAGCTTTCTTT.

V is TRBV7-2 and J is TRBJ2-2; no firm D call. V lost 2 bases to trimming and J lost 2 bases, with 9 bases between them. The CDR3 runs to 15 residues. Germline assignment: CDR1 SGHTA and CDR2 FQGNSA. CDR3 in amino acids: CASSLSATNTGELFF. In DNA, the CDR3 is TGTGCCAGCAGCTTATCGGCTACTAACACCGGGGAGCTGTTTTTT. The variable domain in full, completed from reference TRBV7-2 and TRBJ2-2, reads GAGVSQSPSNKVTEKGKDVELRCDPISGHTALYWYRQSLGQGLEFLIYFQGNSAPDKSGLPSDRFSAERTGGSVSTLTIQRTQQEDSAVYLCASSLSATNTGELFFGEGSRLTVL.

This chain connects TRBV15 to TRBJ2-5; the match to TRBD1 covers 9 bases. The CDR3 spans 14 residues. Per germline, CDR1 LNHNV and CDR2 YYDKDF (reference sequence). V shed 6 bases, J shed 7 bases, and the junction held 9 bases outside the gene matches. The chain's CDR3 is CATSMDRGVGTQYF. The CDR3 nucleotides are TGTGCCACCAGTATGGACAGGGGCGTTGGGACCCAGTACTTC.

V gene TRBV7-9 combines with J gene TRBJ2-3, with 9 bases lining up with TRBD1. The CDR3 runs to 14 residues. V lost 8 bases, J lost 0 bases, and 3 bases stayed unmatched. The germline V gene encodes CDR1 SEHNR and CDR2 FQNEAQ (reference sequence). The DNA for the CDR3 is TGTGCCAGCCTGGGGACAGGGAGCACAGATACGCAGTATTTT. Translated: CASLGTGSTDTQYF.

The chain is built from TRBV5-1 and TRBJ1-1; D is unclear. CDR3 length: 13 residues. The ends were cut back, 0 bases at V and 4 bases at J, with 7 bases in the middle. In germline, CDR1 is SGHRS, CDR2 YFSETQ. The CDR3 nucleotides are TGCGCCAGCAGCTTGGACTACAGCACTGAAGCTTTCTTT. As protein: CASSLDYSTEAFF.

As for this clone: Since no conserved phenylalanine or tryptophan closes the CDR3, a read error is the likely cause. The DNA is omitted, as the CDR3 cannot be located on it reliably, and the CDR3 follows TCRdb's listing. The chain combines TRBV12-3 or TRBV12-4 with TRBJ1-1. The CDR3 is 13 amino acids long, termini counted. CDR3 residues: CASSFLSRSDKKI.